This TCR beta chain was identified during a study of T cell repertoires in cytomegalovirus infection. Across the study: Both a matching HLA type and CMV infection were indicated by public TCR beta signatures.

Many counts were recorded for this clonotype. Its antigen is currently unknown. This CDR3 is built from 13 residues. V was cut by 3 bases and J by 4 bases, with 9 bases left in between. Germline CDR1 and CDR2: SEHNR and FQNEAQ (reference sequence). TCRdb independently ran MiXCR on the reads; one entry per CDR3 protein. This sample has roughly 920,000 distinct CDR3 sequences, with around 32% found just once. The sequencing here drew on cultured CD8+ T cells from PBMCs, taken from culture after CMV antigen stimulation. This chain connects TRBV7-9 to TRBJ1-2; a possible D gene is TRBD1 (5 bases). This TCR was recovered from a human donor in good health (CMV status not recorded). Some clones in this sample may be carry-over from other donors' samples. The CDR3 nucleotides read TGTGCCAGCAGCTTCGATCAGGGCTATGGCTACACCTTC. This encodes CASSFDQGYGYTF. Supplemented by reference TRBV7-9 and TRBJ1-2, the full variable domain reads DTGVSQNPRHKITKRGQNVTFRCDPISEHNRLYWYRQTLGQGPEFLTYFQNEAQLEKSRLLSDRFSAERPKGSFSTLEIQRTEQGDSAMYLCASSFDQGYGYTFGSGTRLTVV.